This entry lists 21 T cell receptor beta chains sequenced from one sample in a study of T cells in tumors after PD-1 blockade. The method was immunoSEQ multiplex PCR; TCRdb's version includes in-frame clones alone and lacks a portion of them. The profile shows 54,000 or so clones, about four fifths of them singletons. This material consisted of PBMCs, taken before anti-PD-1 treatment. The receptor source for this set is a human donor with basal cell carcinoma.

The V gene is TRBV3-1 (or the pseudogene TRBV3-2), the J gene TRBJ2-3; 11 positions agree with TRBD2. The trim removed 5 bases at V and 1 base at J, leaving 5 bases unmatched. Germline CDR1 LGHDT, CDR2 YNNKEL (reference sequence). This CDR3 is built from 16 residues. The CDR3 loop reads CASSLLLAGGTDTQYF. The CDR3 DNA reads as TGTGCCAGCAGCTTATTACTAGCGGGGGGCACAGATACGCAGTATTTT.

The rearrangement links TRBV6-1 to TRBJ1-4, with 7 bases that match TRBD1. In germline, CDR1 is MNHNS, CDR2 SASEGT. The length of the CDR3 is 17 residues. V shed 2 bases, J shed 5 bases, and the junction held 11 bases outside the gene matches. In DNA, the CDR3 is TGTGCCAGCAGTGAACAGGCAGGGGGACTGGTAAATGAAAAACTGTTTTTT. Protein product: CASSEQAGGLVNEKLFF.

The rearrangement links TRBV5-1 to TRBJ1-1; D not resolved. The germline CDR1 and CDR2 sequences are SGHRS and YFSETQ. CDR3 length: 15 amino acids. V lost 2 bases, J lost 3 bases, and 14 bases lay in between. CDR3 protein: CASSFERARDTEAFF. Here the CDR3 DNA reads TGCGCCAGCAGCTTTGAAAGGGCGCGGGACACTGAAGCTTTCTTT.

This sequence joins TRBV7-8 and TRBJ1-2, with 7 bases fitting TRBD1. The germline V gene has CDR1 SGHVS and CDR2 FQNEAQ. This CDR3 region has 14 residues. V lost 3 bases, J lost 4 bases, and 5 bases stayed unmatched. CDR3: CASSLGTATYGYTF. The CDR3 DNA reads as TGTGCCAGCAGCTTGGGGACAGCCACCTATGGCTACACCTTC.

V usage is TRBV20-1 and J usage is TRBJ1-6; a weak D match, TRBD1 (5 bases). The CDR3 runs to 14 residues. Germline CDR1 and CDR2: DFQATT and SNEGSKA (reference sequence). V shed 3 bases and J shed 5 bases, with 11 bases lying between them. The CDR3 bases are TGCAGTGCTAGTCGAGCGACAGATAATTCACCCCTCCACTTT. Translated, it gives CSASRATDNSPLHF.

The CDR3 DNA follows: TGTGCCATCAGTGAGCGGGGCGGAGACGGGGGTTCACCCCTCCACTTT. The encoded protein is CAISERGGDGGSPLHF. V is TRBV10-3 and J is TRBJ1-6; the D gene is possibly TRBD1 (5 bases). Germline CDR1 is ENHRY and CDR2 is SYGVKD. The CDR3 length is 16 residues. V was shortened by 2 bases and J by 9 bases, with 17 bases between the two germline ends.

This rearrangement joins TRBV4-2 to TRBJ2-1; no clear D. Germline V gives CDR1 LGHNA, CDR2 YNFKEQ. Trimming left V 0 bases short and J 5 bases short, with 23 bases between. The CDR3 extends over 19 amino acids. CDR3 DNA: TGTGCCAGCAGCCAAGATCCCCCCAGTAAGTTTAGGCCCGACAATGAGCAGTTCTTC. Its translation is CASSQDPPSKFRPDNEQFF.

The genes are TRBV7-9 and TRBJ2-7; a weak D match, TRBD1 (6 bases). The CDR3 is 14 residues long. Germline V gene lookup returns CDR1 SEHNR and CDR2 FQNEAQ (reference sequence). The germline V and J ends were trimmed by 5 bases and 3 bases, with 14 bases remaining between them. The CDR3 nucleotides read TGTGCCAGCAGCCGTGAACAGGGATACTACGAGCAGTACTTC. Its protein is CASSREQGYYEQYF.

The chain couples TRBV6-1 to TRBJ1-5; D may be TRBD1 (5 bases). Germline loops: CDR1 MNHNS, CDR2 SASEGT. The CDR3 loop spans 16 amino acids. V shed 2 bases and J shed 2 bases, with 13 bases lying between them. The CDR3 region has the DNA TGTGCCAGCAGTGAACCTTCAGGGTTGGGCAATCAGCCCCAGCATTTT. The encoded protein is CASSEPSGLGNQPQHF.

The chain employs TRBV12-3 or TRBV12-4 and TRBJ1-1; unclear D gene. The CDR3 is 12 amino acids. The ends were cut back, 4 bases at V and 4 bases at J, with 7 bases in the middle. The CDR3 is CASSSVGTEAFF. The CDR3 bases are TGTGCCAGCAGTTCGGTCGGCACTGAAGCTTTCTTT.

The chain recombines TRBV2 with TRBJ2-7, with 9 nucleotides matching TRBD1. This CDR3 is 16 amino acids long. The ends lost 6 bases at V and 4 bases at J; junction bases unmatched: 13. CDR1 is SNHLY, CDR2 FYNNEI, per germline. In nucleotides, the CDR3 is TGTGCCAGCAGCCCGAGGTTTATAGGGACAGGGTACGAGCAGTACTTC. Protein sequence: CASSPRFIGTGYEQYF.

This clone was counted between two and nine times. The chain uses TRBV7-3 and TRBJ2-1, with TRBD2 matching over 14 bases. The ends lost 4 bases at V and 6 bases at J; junction bases unmatched: 2. Germline V gene lookup returns CDR1 SGHTA and CDR2 FQGTGA. This CDR3 is built from 15 residues. In nucleotides, the CDR3 is TGTGCCAGCAGCTCGGGACTAGCGGGGGTCAATGAGCAGTTCTTC. Amino acid sequence: CASSSGLAGVNEQFF.

This sequence joins TRBV11-1 and TRBJ1-2; D gene uncertain. CDR3 length: 12 amino acids. Germline V gives CDR1 SGHAT, CDR2 FQDESV (reference sequence). V lost 4 bases, J lost 3 bases, and 6 bases lay in between. CDR3 loop: CASSSLDYGYTF. The CDR3 DNA follows: TGTGCCAGCAGCTCCCTGGACTATGGCTACACCTTC. Filled out from reference TRBV11-1 and TRBJ1-2, the complete variable domain reads EAEVAQSPRYKITEKSQAVAFWCDPISGHATLYWYRQILGQGPELLVQFQDESVVDDSQLPKDRFSAERLKGVDSTLKIQPAELGDSAMYLCASSSLDYGYTFGSGTRLTVV.

There are a few counts of this clone. This chain uses TRBV30 with TRBJ2-2, with 7 bases aligning to TRBD2. Looked up from germline, CDR1 is GTSNPN and CDR2 is SVGIG (reference sequence). Trimming cost V 7 bases and J 8 bases; bases outside gene matches: 13. This CDR3 is 14 amino acids long. The CDR3 loop reads CASHGRSGVGELFF. The CDR3, as DNA: TGTGCCTCCCATGGGAGGAGCGGGGTTGGGGAGCTGTTTTTT.

The chain uses TRBV6-4 and TRBJ1-5, with unresolved D. The germline gives CDR1 MRHNA, CDR2 SNTAGT. V shed 2 bases and J shed 2 bases, with 7 bases lying between them. The CDR3 runs 14 residues. CDR3 sequence reads: CASSDEFGNQPQHF. In nucleotides, the CDR3 is TGTGCCAGCAGTGACGAGTTTGGCAATCAGCCCCAGCATTTT.

This clone was seen only a few times. The chain carries TRBV7-9 and TRBJ1-2; D gene ambiguous. The CDR3 sequence is 12 residues long. CDR1 SEHNR and CDR2 FQNEAQ come from the germline V gene (reference sequence). The V gene lost 3 bases and the J gene lost 8 bases, with 10 bases spanning the gap. The CDR3 DNA follows: TGTGCCAGCAGCTTCGAGACTGGCGGCTACACCTTC. Protein product: CASSFETGGYTF.

The gene calls are TRBV29-1 and TRBJ1-2, with a tentative D call TRBD1 (5 bases). Trimming stripped 8 bases from V and 7 bases from J, with 32 bases between. Germline loops: CDR1 SQVTM, CDR2 ANQGSEA. This CDR3 has 17 residues. CDR3 in amino acids: CSTDRMFEKGWQGGYTF. DNA for the CDR3: TGCAGCACTGACCGAATGTTTGAAAAGGGATGGCAGGGTGGCTACACCTTC.

This rearrangement joins TRBV3-1 (or the pseudogene TRBV3-2) to TRBJ2-1; 9 nucleotides align to TRBD2. The CDR3 covers 12 residues. CDR1 and CDR2 from the germline V gene are LGHDT and YNNKEL (reference sequence). V was clipped by 3 bases and J by 15 bases; unmatched bases: 6. The CDR3 region is CASSQRAGGAFF. The CDR3 nucleotides are TGTGCCAGCAGCCAGCGAGCGGGGGGTGCGTTCTTC.

This chain connects TRBV2 to TRBJ1-5, with D unresolved. CDR3 length equals 13 residues. Trimming pared 5 bases from V and 0 bases from J, leaving 5 bases between. Germline-derived CDR1 and CDR2 are SNHLY and FYNNEI. CDR3 bases: TGTGCCAGCAGTCGATATAGCAATCAGCCCCAGCATTTT. Residues: CASSRYSNQPQHF.

J is TRBJ1-3 and V is TRBV6-4; TRBD1 is a possible D gene (5 bases). Trimming left V 2 bases short and J 0 bases short, with 8 bases between. The CDR3 runs to 15 residues. Germline loops: CDR1 MRHNA, CDR2 SNTAGT. CDR3 bases: TGTGCCAGCAGTGACGACAGACGCTCTGGAAACACCATATATTTT. Amino acid sequence: CASSDDRRSGNTIYF.

The rearrangement joins TRBV6-1 to TRBJ1-1, with D perhaps TRBD1 (5 bases). With 1 base removed from V and 5 bases from J, the gap between germline ends came to 14 bases. The CDR3 consists of 15 residues. CDR1 and CDR2 (germline): MNHNS, SASEGT. In DNA form, the CDR3 reads TGTGCCAGCAGTGAAGGTGCAGGGATGGGGACTGAAGCTTTCTTT. Its translation: CASSEGAGMGTEAFF.